One T cell receptor beta chain is described in this entry. Its antigen is currently not known. Per-base qualities were not stored, and no clone one base away is much larger. Different DNA sequences within this sample yield the same CDR3. The sample comes from a study of blood T cell repertoires in COVID-19 (dated by TCRdb to about 2020). In terms of the full investigation: Collaborator samples came from the United States, Italy and Spain and covered acute and convalescent phases of COVID-19. The prospective study material was composed of cDNA or gDNA derived from T cells, B-cell-depleted T cells, or PBMCs. The samples were drawn from two sources: the first 160 participants of the ongoing ImmuneRACE study, and over 950 subjects contributed by 6 global collaborators. The repertoires were released in a freely available public database intended as a resource for research on the immune response to SARS-CoV-2. Deeply sampled blood TCRbeta repertoires from subjects exposed to, actively infected with, or recovered from COVID-19 were included in the dataset. Nearly every sample came with metadata listing a de-identified subject ID, COVID-19 status, age in years and sex. Where available, HLA class I and class II types were obtained from metadata supplied by the sample provider rather than from assay-based typing.

Participants in the prospective study were aged about 18 to 95 years, lived in 20 to 30 United States geographic areas, and enrolled through a virtual design. Cohort assignment in the prospective study relied on participant-reported clinical history from a screening survey and a study questionnaire. ImmuneRACE Cohort 3 recovered participants were defined by two consecutive negative NP/OP PCR tests, healthcare professional clearance, or symptom resolution. Mobile phlebotomists in the prospective study collected whole blood, serum and a nasopharyngeal or oropharyngeal swab from every participant. Participants in the prospective study had the option to provide additional blood draws and questionnaires over a roughly two-month period. Prospective study blood samples were shipped either frozen or at room temperature before DNA extraction. Findings and caveats that apply to the study as a whole: The quantity of clinical and demographic metadata differed by source and by participant and was supplied without curation.

Trimming takes 3 bases from V and 1 base from J, and the germline ends sit 7 bases apart. Sequences SGHRS (CDR1) and YFSETQ (CDR2) are obtained from the germline V gene. Measured from the cysteine to the phenylalanine, the CDR3 is 13 residues long. CDR3 DNA is the only sequence kept; it has 39 bases, read in frame from the first base. The immunoSEQ Assay, a bias-controlled multiplex PCR, was used to amplify TCRbeta CDR3 regions from genomic DNA. As for the authors' bioinformatics: The number of nucleated cells in each sample was estimated by amplification of reference gene primers within the assay. To quantify the absolute abundance of each unique TCRbeta CDR3 rearrangement, sequence reads were collapsed and filtered. Productive Simpson clonality was computed per sample as the square root of Simpson's diversity index over productive rearrangements. The source is immuneACCESS, and TCRdb retained only in-frame sequences with V and J called. Part of the clones is not carried over; for the studies checked, unresolved V genes explain less than half of this, and the remainder is unexplained. The V and J calls and the clone size are those of that table, but D and trimming were determined from the DNA. In this sample the table shows about 300,000 clones, around 85% of which occur a single time. Under 3% of the sample is in the top ten clones.

The TCR sequence derives from a woman aged 45-59 years who had recovered from COVID-19. Source material: PBMCs or T cells enriched from blood (not recorded which). The chain employs TRBV5-1 and TRBJ1-1, with TRBD1 perhaps the D gene, on 5 matching bases. The CDR3 protein is CASSSTGNTEAFF. The base sequence is TGCGCCAGCAGCTCCACAGGGAACACTGAAGCTTTCTTT.